This T cell receptor beta chain appears in the sequencing data of a study of T cells after posttransplantation cyclophosphamide. Study-level points and caveats: Recipient CMV seropositivity and CMV reactivation strongly tracked TRB clonality.

TCRdb's table, derived via immunoSEQ multiplex PCR, lists solely in-frame clones and lacks some. The sample lists about 66,000 clones; roughly 95% were seen once. Regarding this clone: Its antigen is still unknown.

Sequencing was done on a sample of PBMCs. The clonotype was recovered from a woman aged 30 to 39 in good health and a related stem cell transplant donor.

The CDR3 region has the DNA TGCGCCAGCAGCCGAGACAGGGCAATGAACACTGAAGCTTTCTTT. Amino acids: CASSRDRAMNTEAFF. V usage is TRBV5-1 and J usage is TRBJ1-1; 7 bases agree with TRBD1. The CDR3 contains 15 residues. With 4 bases clipped from V and 0 bases from J, the junction kept 6 bases outside the gene matches. Per germline, CDR1 SGHRS and CDR2 YFSETQ.